The next 30 T cell receptor beta chains were all read from a single sample in a study of cytomegalovirus exposure and HLA in healthy donors. The data were produced by immunoSEQ multiplex PCR, yet TCRdb's version contains in-frame clones alone and is incomplete. The profile shows around 250,000 clones, around 89% of them singletons. Sequencing input: PBMCs. The source is a young woman in good health and CMV-seronegative.

J is TRBJ1-1 and V is TRBV4-3, with 7 bases that match TRBD1. This CDR3 has 15 residues. Trimming removed 0 bases from V and 4 bases from J; junction bases left unmatched: 5. The germline CDR1 and CDR2 sequences are LGHNA and YSLEER. The CDR3 here is CASSQDEGASTEAFF. As DNA, the CDR3 is TGCGCCAGCAGCCAAGATGAGGGGGCGAGCACTGAAGCTTTCTTT.

V and J are TRBV30 and TRBJ1-2, with 10 positions matching TRBD1. The CDR3 consists of 14 residues. Germline loops: CDR1 GTSNPN, CDR2 SVGIG (reference sequence). After removal of 4 bases from V and 7 bases from J, the junction contained 9 bases not matched to a gene. Written as DNA, the CDR3 is TGTGCCTGGACGAGGGACAGGGGTACAGTTGGCTACACCTTC. Encoded protein: CAWTRDRGTVGYTF.

V and J are TRBV19 and TRBJ1-2; the D is unclear. The ends were cut back, 1 base at V and 5 bases at J, with 11 bases in the middle. The CDR3 length is 14 residues. Germline V gene lookup returns CDR1 LNHDA and CDR2 SQIVND (reference sequence). The CDR3 DNA is TGTGCCAGTAGTATAGGCGGCAGGAGGTATGGCTACACCTTC. Its protein is CASSIGGRRYGYTF.

The chain carries TRBV4-1 and TRBJ1-3, with 7 bases lining up with TRBD1. The CDR3 consists of 15 residues. Trimming at V came to 4 bases and at J to 8 bases, leaving 11 bases not matched to a gene. Germline V CDR1 and CDR2: MGHRA, YSYEKL. This CDR3 reads CASSLWTGGLDTIYF. For the CDR3, the DNA is TGCGCCAGCAGCCTTTGGACAGGCGGTTTGGACACCATATATTTT.

The chain links TRBV28 to TRBJ1-1; unclear D gene. Trimming pared 4 bases from V and 4 bases from J, leaving 7 bases between. This CDR3 contains 12 residues. Germline CDR1 MDHEN, CDR2 SYDVKM. CDR3 sequence: CASSSPGTEAFF. CDR3 nucleotides: TGTGCCAGCAGTTCCCCGGGCACTGAAGCTTTCTTT.

The chain carries TRBV6-5 and TRBJ1-1, with a possible D match to TRBD1 (6 bases). V was trimmed by 6 bases and J by 10 bases, leaving 15 bases between them. The CDR3 runs to 12 residues. CDR1 and CDR2 from the germline V gene are MNHEY and SVGAGI. Here the CDR3 DNA reads TGTGCCAGCAGGGGCCTCAGGGGATCAGCTTTCTTT. Translation: CASRGLRGSAFF.

This chain joins TRBV28 and TRBJ2-2, with 7 bases matching TRBD1. The CDR3 has 15 amino acids. V lost 9 bases and J lost 2; bases outside the gene matches: 9. The germline CDR1 and CDR2 sequences are MDHEN and SYDVKM. The CDR3 reads CASKVGTVNTGELFF. The CDR3 DNA sequence: TGTGCCAGTAAAGTGGGGACAGTAAACACCGGGGAGCTGTTTTTT.

The chain uses TRBV10-3 and TRBJ2-5; TRBD2 matches at 10 bases. Germline assignment: CDR1 ENHRY and CDR2 SYGVKD. The CDR3 covers 16 residues. The V and J ends lost 10 bases and 7 bases, in that order; junction bases with no gene match: 18. The CDR3 nucleotides are TGTGCCACCGGAGACCTACCTAGCGGGGGACTTTGGACCCAGTACTTC. This translates into CATGDLPSGGLWTQYF.

This clone occurred a few times. This rearrangement joins TRBV6-4 to TRBJ2-2; TRBD2 matches 9 bases. Germline CDR1 is MRHNA and CDR2 is SNTAGT. This CDR3 has 14 amino acids. V was pared by 3 bases and J by 7 bases, with 3 bases of the junction left unmatched. CDR3 sequence (DNA): TGTGCCAGCAGTGAGGGACTAGCAAGCGGGGAGCTGTTTTTT. Translation gives CASSEGLASGELFF.

This clone was detected only once. The rearrangement joins TRBV27 to TRBJ2-5, with 10 nucleotides matching TRBD1. The CDR3 consists of 14 residues. Per the germline V gene, CDR1 is MNHEY and CDR2 is SMNVEV (reference sequence). The junction had 5 bases not matched to a gene; V was cut back by 5 bases and J by 5 bases. The CDR3 nucleotides read TGTGCCAGCAGTAGGACAGGGGGTGGGGAGACCCAGTACTTC. Translating it yields CASSRTGGGETQYF.

The rearrangement uses TRBV28 and TRBJ1-6, with 8 positions matching TRBD1. Germline lookup yields CDR1 MDHEN and CDR2 SYDVKM. The CDR3 has 15 amino acids. Unmatched junction bases numbered 1, after V lost 6 bases and J lost 0 bases. CDR3 region: CASRTGGSYNSPLHF. The CDR3 DNA is TGTGCCAGCAGAACAGGGGGCTCCTATAATTCACCCCTCCACTTT.

This clone was seen a single time. This chain connects TRBV6-5 to TRBJ2-5, with D perhaps TRBD1 (6 bases). With 3 bases removed from V and 5 bases from J, the gap between germline ends came to 10 bases. The germline gives CDR1 MNHEY, CDR2 SVGAGI. The CDR3 runs 13 residues. The CDR3: CASSYGGGETQYF. For the CDR3, the DNA is TGTGCCAGCAGTTATGGGGGCGGTGAGACCCAGTACTTC.

This clone was seen a single time. The chain is built from TRBV6-1 and TRBJ2-1; 9 nucleotides line up with TRBD1. The V segment lost 6 bases and the J segment 2 bases; nucleotides outside the gene matches: 5. CDR1 and CDR2 (germline): MNHNS, SASEGT. The CDR3 is 15 amino acids. CDR3 in amino acids: CASSPGTGTYNEQFF. In DNA, the CDR3 is TGTGCCAGCAGCCCCGGGACAGGGACCTACAATGAGCAGTTCTTC.

The rearrangement joins TRBV2 to TRBJ2-5, with 14 bases lining up with TRBD2. Trimming at V came to 7 bases and at J to 5 bases, leaving 6 bases not matched to a gene. Germline V gene lookup returns CDR1 SNHLY and CDR2 FYNNEI. This CDR3 is built from 15 residues. CDR3 sequence: CASIGLAGGWETQYF. The CDR3 bases are TGTGCCAGCATTGGACTAGCGGGGGGCTGGGAGACCCAGTACTTC.

The chain has TRBV9 and TRBJ2-5, with TRBD2 matching 10 bases. Trimming at V came to 0 bases and at J to 5 bases, leaving 7 bases not matched to a gene. CDR1 SGDLS and CDR2 YYNGEE come from the germline V gene. CDR3 length: 16 residues. CDR3 in amino acids: CASSVARTSGLETQYF. The CDR3 DNA reads as TGTGCCAGCAGCGTAGCTCGGACTAGCGGCCTGGAGACCCAGTACTTC.

The V gene is TRBV28, the J gene TRBJ2-7, with TRBD1 matching over 11 bases. With 5 bases clipped from V and 0 bases from J, the junction kept 6 bases outside the gene matches. The germline CDR1 and CDR2 sequences are MDHEN and SYDVKM. The length of the CDR3 is 16 residues. CDR3 amino acids: CASSPLGQGDSYEQYV. In DNA form, the CDR3 reads TGTGCCAGCAGTCCCCTGGGACAGGGGGACTCCTACGAGCAGTACGTC.

The chain combines TRBV7-2 with TRBJ1-1; D gene ambiguous. V was shortened by 2 bases and J by 0 bases, with 7 bases between the two germline ends. The CDR3 sequence is 14 residues long. Germline assignment: CDR1 SGHTA and CDR2 FQGNSA. CDR3 nucleotide sequence: TGTGCCAGCAGCTTAAGAGAATTGAACACTGAAGCTTTCTTT. It yields the protein CASSLRELNTEAFF.

CDR3 coding DNA: TGTGCCAGCAGTTCCGGACAGGTAAATCAGCCCCAGCATTTT. Its protein product is CASSSGQVNQPQHF. This rearrangement joins TRBV28 to TRBJ1-5; 7 bases are shared with TRBD1. Germline V gene sequence: CDR1 MDHEN, CDR2 SYDVKM. With V trimmed by 4 bases and J by 4 bases, 4 bases remained unmatched. This CDR3 comprises 14 residues.

This chain joins TRBV7-2 and TRBJ2-7; 11 bases agree with TRBD2. CDR3 length equals 14 residues. The junction had 1 base not matched to a gene; V was cut back by 5 bases and J by 1 base. Germline-derived CDR1 and CDR2 are SGHTA and FQGNSA. The CDR3 sequence is CASSRLAGSYEQYF. As DNA, the CDR3 is TGTGCCAGCAGCCGACTAGCGGGGTCCTACGAGCAGTACTTC.

The chain recombines TRBV6-6 with TRBJ2-5; TRBD2 matches at 10 bases. Germline V gene sequence: CDR1 MNHNY, CDR2 SVGAGI (reference sequence). CDR3 length: 15 amino acids. J was trimmed by 5 bases and V by 6 bases; bases with no gene match: 9. The CDR3 nucleotides read TGTGCCAGCAGCCGCAGCGGGGGGGCTGGGGAGACCCAGTACTTC. Translation: CASSRSGGAGETQYF.

The chain links TRBV4-1 to TRBJ1-1; a possible D gene is TRBD1 (5 bases). The CDR3 sequence is 13 residues long. Germline assignment: CDR1 MGHRA and CDR2 YSYEKL. Trimming stripped 5 bases from V and 5 bases from J, with 12 bases between. This CDR3 reads CASSSRGFTEAFF. CDR3 DNA: TGCGCCAGCAGCTCCCGGGGGTTTACTGAAGCTTTCTTT.

The genes are TRBV4-1 and TRBJ2-1; 7 bases line up with TRBD1. There are 12 residues in the CDR3. The V gene end was trimmed by 8 bases and the J gene end by 8 bases; junction bases not matched to a gene: 6. In germline, CDR1 is MGHRA, CDR2 YSYEKL. This chain's CDR3 is CASGLTGDEQFF. The CDR3 nucleotides read TGCGCCAGCGGCTTAACAGGGGATGAGCAGTTCTTC.

The chain is built from TRBV2 and TRBJ2-7, with TRBD2 identical over 10 bases. Trimming took 6 bases from V and 3 from J; bases not matched to a gene: 5. The CDR3 has 14 amino acids. The germline V gene encodes CDR1 SNHLY and CDR2 FYNNEI. The CDR3 DNA sequence: TGTGCCAGCAGGAGCGGGGGGGCCTACTACGAGCAGTACTTC. Translating gives CASRSGGAYYEQYF.

The chain couples TRBV6-5 to TRBJ1-1, with 8 bases aligning to TRBD1. Germline V gene sequence: CDR1 MNHEY, CDR2 SVGAGI. The CDR3 covers 13 residues. The V segment lost 6 bases and the J segment 5 bases; nucleotides outside the gene matches: 5. For the CDR3, the DNA is TGTGCCAGCAGCCATGACAGGGGTACTGAAGCTTTCTTT. This sequence encodes CASSHDRGTEAFF.

The V call is TRBV29-1, the J call TRBJ1-4, with D unresolved. V lost 2 bases and J lost 8, with 9 bases in between. CDR1 and CDR2 (germline): SQVTM, ANQGSEA. CDR3 size: 12 residues. The CDR3 loop reads CSVEPRAEKLFF. As DNA, the CDR3 is TGCAGCGTTGAACCGAGGGCGGAAAAACTGTTTTTT. The full variable domain, completed using reference TRBV29-1 and TRBJ1-4, is SAVISQKPSRDICQRGTSLTIQCQVDSQVTMMFWYRQQPGQSLTLIATANQGSEATYESGFVIDKFPISRPNLTFSTLTVSNMSPEDSSIYLCSVEPRAEKLFFGSGTQLSVL.

CDR3 residues: CASSPNLSGYEQPQHF. CDR3 bases: TGTGCCAGCTCACCGAACCTCTCAGGGTATGAGCAGCCCCAGCATTTT. V gene TRBV18 combines with J gene TRBJ1-5; maybe TRBD1 (5 bases). The CDR3 is made up of 16 amino acids. The germline CDR1 and CDR2 sequences are KGHSH and LQKENI. V lost 3 bases, J lost 7 bases, and 19 bases lay in between.

The rearrangement links TRBV30 to TRBJ2-5; 8 bases align to TRBD1. The germline gives CDR1 GTSNPN, CDR2 SVGIG (reference sequence). J gave up 5 bases and V 2 bases, and 7 bases lay outside the gene matches. The CDR3 is 14 residues long. This chain's CDR3 is CAWSRTGLSETQYF. The CDR3 DNA is TGTGCCTGGAGTAGGACAGGGTTATCGGAGACCCAGTACTTC.

The rearrangement joins TRBV6-5 to TRBJ2-1; D may be TRBD2 (6 bases). The V and J ends lost 6 bases and 6 bases respectively, with 18 bases between them. The CDR3 contains 15 residues. Germline CDR1 is MNHEY and CDR2 is SVGAGI. The CDR3 protein is CASSLGTPGINEQFF. In DNA, the CDR3 is TGTGCCAGCAGCCTCGGGACTCCGGGAATCAATGAGCAGTTCTTC.

The chain has TRBV5-6 and TRBJ1-1; D might be TRBD1 (6 bases). The V end lost 6 bases, the J end lost 3 bases, and 21 bases lay between the germline ends. The CDR3 runs 16 residues. In germline, CDR1 is SGHDT, CDR2 YYEEEE. The CDR3 loop is CASNRGGFKGDTEAFF. The CDR3 DNA reads TGTGCCAGCAACCGGGGGGGCTTCAAGGGGGACACTGAAGCTTTCTTT.

The chain is built from TRBV7-2 and TRBJ2-7; 9 bases are shared with TRBD1. There are 15 residues in the CDR3. Germline CDR1 reads SGHTA; CDR2 reads FQGNSA. After removal of 2 bases from V and 6 bases from J, the junction contained 8 bases not matched to a gene. The CDR3 region has the DNA TGTGCCAGCAGCTTACTGGGACAGGGATTCAGCGAGCAGTACTTC. Its translation: CASSLLGQGFSEQYF.